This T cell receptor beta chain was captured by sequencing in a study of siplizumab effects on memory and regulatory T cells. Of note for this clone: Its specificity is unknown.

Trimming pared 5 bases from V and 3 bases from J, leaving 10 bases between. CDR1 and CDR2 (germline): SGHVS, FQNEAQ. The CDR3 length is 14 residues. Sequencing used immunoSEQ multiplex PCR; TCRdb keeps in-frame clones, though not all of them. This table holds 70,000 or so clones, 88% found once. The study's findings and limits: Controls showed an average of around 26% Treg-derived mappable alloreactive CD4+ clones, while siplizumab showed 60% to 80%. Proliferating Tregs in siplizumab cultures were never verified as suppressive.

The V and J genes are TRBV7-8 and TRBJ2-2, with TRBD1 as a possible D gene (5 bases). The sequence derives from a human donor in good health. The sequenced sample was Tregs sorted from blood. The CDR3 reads CASSPDRYTGELFF. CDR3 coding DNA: TGTGCCAGCAGCCCAGACAGATACACCGGGGAGCTGTTTTTT.